This TCR beta chain originates from a study of Graves' ophthalmopathy and Graves' hyperthyroidism (dated by TCRdb to the late 2010s). Concerning the study at large: Peripheral blood was collected before any treatment was given, at the time of initial diagnosis. To explore V-J signatures distinguishing ophthalmopathy from hyperthyroidism, a discovery set of about 99 patients (roughly 45 ophthalmopathy, roughly 60 stable hyperthyroidism) was enrolled. For independent validation, a separate cohort was made up of some 19 hyperthyroidism patients plus 17 patients who later progressed from hyperthyroidism to ophthalmopathy. Following sampling, methimazole starting at 30 mg daily was administered to hyperthyroidism patients, and high-dose intravenous methylprednisolone was administered to ophthalmopathy patients. In total, under 150 blood samples were TCR-sequenced: roughly 45 ophthalmopathy, some 80 hyperthyroidism and approximately 17 hyperthyroidism-to-ophthalmopathy patients. In about 6 hyperthyroidism patients, the T-cell repertoire of thyroid tissue was compared with the T-cell repertoire of blood. The study used TCR beta repertoire signatures to distinguish Graves' ophthalmopathy from Graves' hyperthyroidism and to predict progression to ophthalmopathy. The approximately 97 discovery patients were randomly divided into training and test sets at a 7:3 ratio.

Stable hyperthyroidism was defined as no progression to ophthalmopathy within 18 months of follow-up. The hyperthyroidism patients were 18 to 65 years old and newly diagnosed, with a disease duration of less than 2 months. Patients with other autoimmune diseases, uncontrolled infections, pregnancy or lactation were excluded from the study. Clinical symptoms, serum thyroxine, TRAb, thyroid ultrasound and orbital computed tomography were used for diagnosis. Ficoll-Paque density gradient centrifugation was used to isolate PBMCs from under 11 ml of fresh peripheral blood. Total RNA was extracted with Trizol reagent and quality-checked on an Agilent 2100 Bioanalyzer. The investigation overall reported the following: In cross-validation, the 13-signature model distinguished ophthalmopathy from stable hyperthyroidism with 85% to 90% sensitivity and almost 83% specificity, and in the test set the corresponding values were approximately 80% and 75%. Most of the expanded thyroid clonotypes with a frequency above 0.001 were also detected in blood, and it was suggested that the thyroid immune response may be reflected by blood repertoires. No statistical method was used to set the sample size in advance, and the investigators knew which group each participant was assigned to. In validation, the model predicted ophthalmopathy progression with roughly 68% sensitivity and approximately 78% specificity; roughly eleven predicted patients were CT-confirmed with GO in a median of approximately 6.5 months.

A note on this clonotype: The antigen this receptor binds is unknown. The junction shows a germline mismatch at one end, possibly a read error.

For repertoire sequencing, the TCR beta CDR3 regions were amplified from RNA transcripts. The first round of RT-PCR was done with HTBI primers and the Qiagen OneStep RT-PCR kit, and was followed by a second round of multiplex PCR, then size selection and purification. Libraries were sequenced paired-end with 100 bp reads on an Illumina HiSeq2000. In the authors' own workflow: SOAPnuke was used to process the reads, throwing out any read that had adapters, had uncalled bases, had a mean Phred below 15, or lacked an exact constant-primer or identifier match. High-quality paired reads were merged with COPE v1.2.5. Unique nucleotide sequences were defined as clonotypes and aligned to IMGT TRB V, D and J references using MiTCR v1.1. The analysis was limited to V-J combinations with a frequency above 0.0001, which together covered 99.2% of repertoires. For each V-J combination, a TCR clonal expansion and chaos score was defined as F50 clonal expansion divided by the chaos observed in the TCRdist matrix. Features were reduced by Welch's t-statistics and random forest to more than 10 V-J combinations, which fed a naive Bayes classifier. Thyroid-blood repertoire similarity was quantified with the Morisita-Horn index. In TCRdb, the public reads were trimmed at Q25 with fastp and aligned with MiXCR, with productive beta chains retained. Duplicate CDR3 protein sequences are folded into a single record with the most common DNA and genes. TCRdb, not the authors, supplied the V and J calls. The sample table lists around 16,000 distinct CDR3 sequences, 46% of them with a count of one. The ten largest clones add up to 25% of the sample.

The sample consisted of peripheral blood. This TCR came from a woman aged 40-49 years with stable Graves' hyperthyroidism. Donor details come from another sample of the same person, matched by shared clones.

The nucleotide sequence is given as TGTGCCAACAGTTTAATAGGGGGCAGCAACTATGGCTACACCTTC. It translates as CANSLIGGSNYGYTF. Recombination linked TRBV27 to TRBJ1-2, and TRBD1 aligns with 7 junction nucleotides. According to the germline V gene (reference sequence), CDR1 reads MNHEY and CDR2 reads SMNVEV. Counted from cysteine to phenylalanine, this CDR3 has 15 amino acids. Of the read, only the CDR3 DNA is kept; its 45 bases are in frame from base 1.